The 17 T cell receptor beta chains in this list originate from one sample, sequenced in a study of shared clonotypes between healthy human individuals. Generated by immunoSEQ multiplex PCR, the TCRdb table keeps only in-frame clones and is missing some. This sample carries about 1 million clones, 78% of them seen once, and the ten largest clones take around 0.47%. The sample consisted of memory CD4+ T cells from PBMCs. Specified subset: CD45RA-negative fraction. The receptors derive from a man aged 18 to 30 in good health. Some clones in this sample may be carry-over from other donors' samples.

This sequence joins TRBV9 and TRBJ1-2; D remains ambiguous. With 1 base removed from V and 4 bases from J, the gap between germline ends came to 11 bases. CDR1 is SGDLS and CDR2 is YYNGEE in the germline V gene. The CDR3 runs to 14 residues. The CDR3 is CASSVSAETYGYTF. CDR3 nucleotides: TGTGCCAGCAGCGTAAGCGCCGAGACCTATGGCTACACCTTC.

J is TRBJ1-4 and V is TRBV28; 8 bases map to TRBD1. Germline V gene lookup returns CDR1 MDHEN and CDR2 SYDVKM. The CDR3 is 15 amino acids. Trimming at V came to 6 bases and at J to 4 bases, leaving 7 bases not matched to a gene. The CDR3 DNA follows: TGTGCCAGCAGCCGCGACAGGGGCTATAATGAAAAACTGTTTTTT. Its translation: CASSRDRGYNEKLFF.

This clone was detected a few times. V and J are TRBV7-8 and TRBJ2-1, with a tentative D call TRBD2 (6 bases). The CDR3 extends over 15 amino acids. V lost 4 bases and J 7 bases, leaving 17 bases between the germline ends. Per the germline V gene, CDR1 is SGHVS and CDR2 is FQNEAQ. This CDR3 reads CASSSRDFNRNEQFF. The CDR3 DNA is TGTGCCAGCAGCTCCCGGGACTTCAACAGAAATGAGCAGTTCTTC.

The gene calls are TRBV6-1 and TRBJ1-5; D not certain. V was clipped by 6 bases and J by 3 bases, with 9 bases between them. Germline values: CDR1 MNHNS, CDR2 SASEGT. The CDR3 covers 13 residues. CDR3 protein: CASRGSSNQPQHF. The CDR3, as DNA: TGTGCCAGCAGAGGCAGCTCCAATCAGCCCCAGCATTTT.

This clone was seen only once. J is TRBJ1-5 and V is TRBV19; no firm D call. Trimming shortened V by 7 bases and J by 2 bases, and 15 bases separated the two germline ends. CDR3 size: 15 residues. Looked up from germline, CDR1 is LNHDA and CDR2 is SQIVND (reference sequence). DNA for the CDR3: TGTGCCAGTATGGGCGTTGGGCTCGGCAATCAGCCCCAGCATTTT. Translation gives CASMGVGLGNQPQHF.

The sample holds one count of this clone. The chain carries TRBV5-1 and TRBJ2-1, with a tentative D call TRBD1 (6 bases). This CDR3 spans 14 amino acids. Germline V lookup: CDR1 SGHRS, CDR2 YFSETQ. Trimming removed 1 base from V and 4 bases from J, with 9 bases in between. The DNA for the CDR3 is TGCGCCAGCAGCTTGCAGGGGTGGTACAATGAGCAGTTCTTC. Protein product: CASSLQGWYNEQFF.

CDR3 amino acids: CASSPLAGVGEQFF. DNA for the CDR3: TGTGCCAGCAGCCCCCTAGCGGGAGTGGGTGAGCAGTTCTTC. This chain links TRBV9 with TRBJ2-1; 10 bases map to TRBD2. The CDR3 totals 14 residues. Germline V gene data show CDR1 as SGDLS and CDR2 as YYNGEE. The V segment lost 4 bases and the J segment 9 bases; nucleotides outside the gene matches: 7.

This chain uses TRBV19 with TRBJ2-5, with 10 nucleotides matching TRBD2. Germline V gene data show CDR1 as LNHDA and CDR2 as SQIVND (reference sequence). The junction had 10 bases not matched to a gene; V was cut back by 1 base and J by 2 bases. This CDR3 has 18 amino acids. In DNA, the CDR3 is TGTGCCAGTAGTATAGTGAGCGGGAGGGCGTCGGGGCAAGAGACCCAGTACTTC. Its translation is CASSIVSGRASGQETQYF.

The chain has TRBV9 and TRBJ2-1; D is possibly TRBD2 (6 bases). The V gene lost 4 bases and the J gene lost 3 bases, with 20 bases spanning the gap. The CDR3 totals 17 residues. CDR1 and CDR2 from the germline V gene are SGDLS and YYNGEE. The CDR3 reads CASSPRRVAGNYNEQFF. The CDR3 nucleotides read TGTGCCAGCAGCCCTCGGCGTGTGGCGGGGAACTACAATGAGCAGTTCTTC.

Only a few counts were recorded for this clone. The chain has TRBV4-1 and TRBJ2-3; 9 bases match TRBD2. The CDR3 sequence is 17 residues long. The germline CDR1 and CDR2 sequences are MGHRA and YSYEKL. J lost 5 bases, V lost 0 bases, and 9 bases had no gene match. The CDR3, as DNA: TGCGCCAGCAGCCAAGATTTTCAAGCGGGAGGTGTAGATACGCAGTATTTT. Encoded protein: CASSQDFQAGGVDTQYF.

V usage is TRBV6-5 and J usage is TRBJ2-1; D ambiguous. The CDR3 length is 11 residues. Germline CDR1 is MNHEY and CDR2 is SVGAGI. Trimming removed 2 bases from V and 15 bases from J, with 11 bases in between. CDR3 protein: CASSYGGRLFF. The DNA of the CDR3 is TGTGCCAGCAGTTACGGTGGTAGGCTGTTCTTC.

This chain links TRBV6-5 with TRBJ1-1; D is ambiguous. Germline V gene data show CDR1 as MNHEY and CDR2 as SVGAGI. The V end lost 6 bases, the J end lost 0 bases, and 11 bases lay between the germline ends. The CDR3 is 14 residues long. The CDR3 loop reads CASRKGRMNTEAFF. For the CDR3, the DNA is TGTGCCAGCAGAAAGGGTAGAATGAACACTGAAGCTTTCTTT.

The chain uses TRBV7-3 and TRBJ2-1; D tentatively reads TRBD1 or TRBD2 (5 bases each). V was pared by 2 bases and J by 9 bases, with 17 bases between. This CDR3 has 15 residues. Germline-derived CDR1 and CDR2 are SGHTA and FQGTGA. The CDR3 bases are TGTGCCAGCAGCTTATCCGGGACCATCATTGGTGAGCAGTTCTTC. Amino acid sequence: CASSLSGTIIGEQFF.

The V gene is TRBV11-3, the J gene TRBJ2-7; TRBD1 matches 7 bases. Losses at the gene ends were 1 base for V and 0 bases for J; bases not matched to a gene: 6. Germline CDR1 SGHNT, CDR2 YENEEA. The CDR3 has 16 amino acids. This chain's CDR3 is CASSLGGGDSSYEQYF. The CDR3, as DNA: TGTGCCAGCAGCTTAGGTGGTGGGGACAGCTCCTACGAGCAGTACTTC. The full variable domain, completed using reference TRBV11-3 and TRBJ2-7, is EAGVVQSPRYKIIEKKQPVAFWCNPISGHNTLYWYLQNLGQGPELLIRYENEEAVDDSQLPKDRFSAERLKGVDSTLKIQPAELGDSAVYLCASSLGGGDSSYEQYFGPGTRLTVT.

This clone was found once. The V call is TRBV7-3, the J call TRBJ2-1, with D perhaps TRBD1 (5 bases). Germline values: CDR1 SGHTA, CDR2 FQGTGA. The CDR3 covers 15 residues. The ends were cut back, 5 bases at V and 10 bases at J, with 21 bases in the middle. CDR3 coding DNA: TGTGCCAGCAGCATGGAGCCAGGGAAGGTTCGCGAGCAGTTCTTC. This gives the protein CASSMEPGKVREQFF.

This clone has just one count. In DNA form, the CDR3 reads TGTGCCAGCAGTCGTAATCTCCCAGGGGAGACCCAGTACTTC. Amino acids: CASSRNLPGETQYF. This chain joins TRBV28 and TRBJ2-5; a weak D match, TRBD1 (5 bases). V was pared by 5 bases and J by 5 bases, with 15 bases between. The CDR3 runs to 14 residues. Germline V gene sequence: CDR1 MDHEN, CDR2 SYDVKM.

The chain combines TRBV7-2 with TRBJ2-1; D is ambiguous. CDR1 is SGHTA and CDR2 is FQGNSA in the germline V gene. Trimming shortened V by 7 bases and J by 5 bases, and 6 bases separated the two germline ends. CDR3 length: 11 amino acids. CDR3 sequence (DNA): TGTGCCAGCACCCTGGACAATGAGCAGTTCTTC. It yields the protein CASTLDNEQFF.